The entry that follows covers one T cell receptor (beta chain) sequence. Its antigen is unknown. No clone much larger than this one lies a single base away; base qualities are absent. The data were obtained in a study of cytomegalovirus exposure and HLA in healthy donors (dated 2017 in TCRdb). With respect to the entire study: According to an earlier analysis of 550 to 750 of the donors, 150 million to 200 million T cells yielded 95 million to 140 million unique TCR beta sequences and 276 Gb of sequence data. The study profiled the T cell repertoires of 550 to 700 subjects by immunosequencing and related them to cytomegalovirus serostatus. Donor age, sex, ethnicity and CMV serostatus were collected together with the repertoire data. A later analysis re-examined previously published TCR beta repertoires from around 670 donors and added high-resolution HLA genotyping to investigate patterns of TCR occurrence. Along with the roughly 700-subject first cohort, a separate validation cohort of over 90 different subjects was used. About 5 DR-DQ haplotypes were handled as single units for association and clustering, since linkage in the cohort was strong. Among a few hundred genotyped donors of the cohort, an average of roughly 240,000 unique TCR beta nucleotide sequences were sequenced per donor, roughly 18% of them non-productive. Genome-wide SNP genotypes for about 65% of the roughly 670 donors were used in a later genetic analysis, which treated that subset as a discovery cohort. All discovery cohort repertoires had been generated on a single sequencing platform. Of the roughly 400 genotyped donors, 80% to 90% were placed in the genetic ancestry cluster associated with self-reported Caucasian donors. Rather than using new phenotypic data, the later analysis identified candidate immune exposures from TCR beta sequences and from how often those sequences occurred across donors. To predict cytomegalovirus infection status, the study brought together high-throughput TCR immunosequencing, statistical association of individual TCRs with disease status, and machine learning. An earlier analysis of around 540 of the donors applied high-throughput TCR beta sequencing to assess whether each TCR beta V gene segment acted as functional or pseudogenic. The study aimed to test whether cataloging public T cell receptors could reveal signatures of past pathogen exposure. An early release covering about 600 HLA-typed donors comprised about 300 gigabases of sequencing data and 65 million to 100 million unique TCR sequences. HLA typing included class I and class II loci at four-digit resolution. The number of donors typed differed by locus, with roughly 629-640 for A, B, C, DRB1 and DQB1, roughly 520 for DQA1, about 610 for DPA1, and around 430 for DPB1. Summary of the overall study and its limitations: Compared with equally common non-associated chains, HLA-associated TCR beta chains in a later analysis were more clonally expanded and had lower generation probabilities. Because the 87-base-pair reads could not distinguish some IMGT-functional V segments, including TRBV6-2 and TRBV6-3, those segments were excluded. The authors suggested that the approach could potentially be generalized to other disease states and immunological phenotypes. HLA typing was unavailable for some donors at each locus, so association tests used only the typed subset. Because counts were too low, some 17 rarely observed V segments, including chromosome 9 orphons, were left out of the earlier analysis of approximately 580 of the donors. V-gene and J-gene trimming of TCR beta chains was associated with a missense DCLRE1C variant in a later genetic analysis, and the association was replicated in an independent cohort. According to a later analysis, TCR association rates differed among HLA loci, with DRB1 alleles showing the most associated TCRs and HLA-C alleles showing the fewest. When HLA alleles, especially DR and DQ, strongly co-occurred, TCR associations were difficult to assign to individual alleles. Most CMV-associated TCR beta chains appeared to be HLA-restricted in a later analysis, and the HLA associations seemed to be driven largely by CMV exposure. Correlated functional status among segregating V segments might reflect linkage disequilibrium, but an unknown experimental factor could not be ruled out. At a false discovery rate of 0.05, a later analysis linked 16,000 or so TCR beta sequences to specific HLA alleles. The classifier was reported to diagnose cytomegalovirus status with high specificity and sensitivity in both the original cohort and the validation cohort. Most TCR sequences were seen in very few donors, while some public TCRs were found in many individuals. According to a later analysis, parvovirus B19, influenza, CMV and Epstein-Barr virus appeared linked to several top co-occurrence clusters. In a later genetic analysis, fewer N-insertions in productive TCRs were reported among donors in an Asian-associated ancestry cluster than the roughly 700-donor mean. A further reported finding was that TCR beta sequences accurately predicted the HLA-A and HLA-B alleles for most subjects in the first cohort. In an earlier analysis of some 550 of the donors, most TCR beta V segments were observed in productive rearrangements about 87% or about 30% of the time, broadly matching IMGT annotations. A few of the identified cytomegalovirus-associated TCR beta chains were confirmed in vitro to be specific for cytomegalovirus antigens. For the cohort, immune exposure information was limited to CMV serostatus. Only TCR beta chains were sequenced in this cohort, and the absence of alpha or paired-chain data limited detectable features. A cluster of highly shared sequence variants was judged likely to be a technical artifact of the sequencing pipeline. Sequencing depth was assumed to be roughly uniform across donors in the presence/absence analyses, though that assumption may not hold. A total of 150 or so TCR beta chains were listed by the study as associated with cytomegalovirus.

CDR1 SGHNT and CDR2 YYREEE were looked up in the germline V gene (reference sequence). Trimming leaves V shorter by 3 bases and J shorter by 1 base, with the junction holding 15 bases beyond the gene matches. CDR3 length: 18 amino acids, cysteine to phenylalanine. Solely the CDR3 DNA is kept, with 54 bases framed from the first base. The library was generated by the immunoSEQ multiplex PCR assay. For the multiplex PCR, a mixture combining 60 forward primers for TCR Vbeta segments and 13 reverse primers for TCR Jbeta segments was used. The CDR3 region of rearranged TCR beta genes was amplified from genomic DNA with a multiplex PCR assay. On the Illumina HiSeq System, the amplified TCR beta libraries were sequenced as 87-base-pair reads. In the paper's pipeline: Across the 600 to 700 repertoires, a later analysis counted 78 million or so unique TCR beta chains, around 10 million of which were shared by at least two donors. Raw reads were error-corrected and collapsed into unique sequences with a nearest-neighbor algorithm that merged closely related sequences to remove PCR and sequencing errors. Alignment of CDR3 sequences to IMGT reference sequences was used to assign V, D and J gene segments. For a sequence to be retained, a match of at least six nucleotides to both a V gene segment and a J gene segment was required. Rearrangements were classified as productive when the CDR3 lacked stop codons and remained in frame with V and J, and all other rearrangements were classified as non-productive. CDR3 was defined by IMGT convention, running from the second conserved V-encoded cysteine to the conserved J-encoded phenylalanine. Sequences without an unambiguous match to a single V gene segment were excluded from the earlier analysis of approximately 600 of the donors. In an earlier analysis of around 590 of the donors, a V segment was called functional when productive rearrangements were above 56.7%, and segregating when the standard deviation between donors exceeded 5%. A statistical classification framework was built to diagnose cytomegalovirus status from the catalog of TCR beta chain sequences. V and J gene assignment, in a later analysis, came from comparing TCR nucleotide sequences with IMGT/GENE-DB human TR gene sequences. In a later analysis, CDR3 sequences and most-parsimonious VDJ recombination scenarios were assigned using the TCRdist pipeline. In a later analysis, each TCR beta chain was defined by its CDR3 amino acid sequence together with its V-gene family, and reads without a unique V-gene family were excluded. As a way to deal with suspected cross-contamination and a sequencing artifact, a later analysis dropped 450 to 600 nucleotide sequences that were highly shared and had low generation probability. In a later analysis, a clonal expansion index for each public chain was calculated from normalized within-repertoire ranks of inferred template counts. A later analysis computed generation probabilities with a VDJ recombination model fitted to out-of-frame rearrangements, and checked the results against IGoR. In a later analysis, TCR-TCR, TCR-HLA and TCR-CMV co-occurrence was scored with hypergeometric tests, and a repertoire-size bias correction was applied to TCR pairs. In a later analysis, false discovery rates were estimated by permuting HLA or CMV assignments 20 times. In a later analysis, co-occurring TCRs were grouped with DBSCAN, and TCRdist sequence similarity was added when clustering was performed within HLA-allele-positive subsets. Repertoires with fewer than 30,000 or more than 120,000 public chains were left out of co-occurrence clustering, as were about five repertoires with anomalous nucleotide sharing. Imported from immuneACCESS, the table was reduced by TCRdb to in-frame sequences with V and J called. These copies leave out some clones; in studies compared against another copy, an unresolved V gene accounts for under half, and the cause of the remainder is not known. Clonal size and the V and J genes are those of that table, whereas D and trimming came from the DNA. The sample table shows approximately 90,000 clones, and 76% are seen once. 3% to 3.5% of the sample lies in the top ten.

In total, more than 500 healthy bone marrow donors made up the cohort. Cohort members were all nominally healthy when sampled, although unrecorded immune exposures were likely present. The donor tested CMV seronegative, placing the donor among the 350 to 400 seronegative members of the cohort. A peripheral blood sample was provided by each donor, and peripheral blood mononuclear cells were used for TCR beta sequencing. The Qiagen DNeasy Blood Extraction Kit was used to extract genomic DNA from the blood cell samples. This receptor was identified in a man in his forties in good health and CMV-seronegative. The chain couples TRBV5-4 to TRBJ1-2, and 7 junctional nucleotides match TRBD1. Sequencing was performed on PBMCs. The DNA sequence reads TGTGCCAGCAGCTCCAAGGGAGGCAGGGGGAGAGTTAACTATGGCTACACCTTC. Translation gives CASSSKGGRGRVNYGYTF.